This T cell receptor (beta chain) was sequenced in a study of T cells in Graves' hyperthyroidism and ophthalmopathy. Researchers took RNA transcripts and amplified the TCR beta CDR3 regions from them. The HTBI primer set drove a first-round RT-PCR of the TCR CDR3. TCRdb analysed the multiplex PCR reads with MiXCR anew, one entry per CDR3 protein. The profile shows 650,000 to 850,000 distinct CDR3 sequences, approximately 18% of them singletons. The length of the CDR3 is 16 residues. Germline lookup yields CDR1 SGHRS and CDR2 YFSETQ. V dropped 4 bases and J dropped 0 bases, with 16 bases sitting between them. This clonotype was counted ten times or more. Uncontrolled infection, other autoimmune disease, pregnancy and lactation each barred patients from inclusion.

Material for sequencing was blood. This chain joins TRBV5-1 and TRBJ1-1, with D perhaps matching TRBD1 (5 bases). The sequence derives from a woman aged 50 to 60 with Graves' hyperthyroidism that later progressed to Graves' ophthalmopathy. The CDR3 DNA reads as TGCGCCAGCAGCGACCGGGACGCACGCCTGAACACTGAAGCTTTCTTT. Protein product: CASSDRDARLNTEAFF. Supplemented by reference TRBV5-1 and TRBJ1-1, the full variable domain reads KAGVTQTPRYLIKTRGQQVTLSCSPISGHRSVSWYQQTPGQGLQFLFEYFSETQRNKGNFPGRFSGRQFSNSRSEMNVSTLELGDSALYLCASSDRDARLNTEAFFGQGTRLTVV.